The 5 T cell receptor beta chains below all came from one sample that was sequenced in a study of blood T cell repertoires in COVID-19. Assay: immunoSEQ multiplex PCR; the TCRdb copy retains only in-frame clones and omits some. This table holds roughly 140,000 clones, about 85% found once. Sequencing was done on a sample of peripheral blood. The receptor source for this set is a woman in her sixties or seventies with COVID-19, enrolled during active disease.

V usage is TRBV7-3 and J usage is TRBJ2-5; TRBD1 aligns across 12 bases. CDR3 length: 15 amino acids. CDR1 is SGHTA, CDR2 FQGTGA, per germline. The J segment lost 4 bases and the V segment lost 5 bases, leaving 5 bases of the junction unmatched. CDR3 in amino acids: CASSRDRGRGETQYF. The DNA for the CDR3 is TGTGCCAGCAGCCGGGACAGGGGGCGCGGAGAGACCCAGTACTTC.

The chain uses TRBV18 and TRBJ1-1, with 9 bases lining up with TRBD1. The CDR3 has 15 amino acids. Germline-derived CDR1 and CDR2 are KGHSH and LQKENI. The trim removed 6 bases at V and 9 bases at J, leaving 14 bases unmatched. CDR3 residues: CASSPSRDRAIKAFF. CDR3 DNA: TGTGCCAGCTCTCCTAGCCGGGACAGGGCTATCAAAGCTTTCTTT. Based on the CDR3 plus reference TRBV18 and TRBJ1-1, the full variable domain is NAGVMQNPRHLVRRRGQEARLRCSPMKGHSHVYWYRQLPEEGLKFMVYLQKENIIDESGMPKERFSAEFPKEGPSILRIQQVVRGDSAAYFCASSPSRDRAIKAFFGQGTRLTVV.

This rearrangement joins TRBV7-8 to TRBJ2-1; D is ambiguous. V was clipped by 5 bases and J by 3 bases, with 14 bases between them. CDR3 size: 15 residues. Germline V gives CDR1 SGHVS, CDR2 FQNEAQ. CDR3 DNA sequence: TGTGCCAGCAGCCCCCGGTCGGTTAGCTACAATGAGCAGTTCTTC. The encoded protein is CASSPRSVSYNEQFF.

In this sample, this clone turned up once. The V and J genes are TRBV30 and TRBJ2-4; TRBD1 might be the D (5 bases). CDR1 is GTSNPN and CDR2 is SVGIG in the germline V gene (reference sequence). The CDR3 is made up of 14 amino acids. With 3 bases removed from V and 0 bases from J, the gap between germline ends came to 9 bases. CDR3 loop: CAWRGVGAKNIQYF. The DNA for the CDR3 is TGTGCCTGGAGAGGGGTGGGAGCCAAAAACATTCAGTACTTC.

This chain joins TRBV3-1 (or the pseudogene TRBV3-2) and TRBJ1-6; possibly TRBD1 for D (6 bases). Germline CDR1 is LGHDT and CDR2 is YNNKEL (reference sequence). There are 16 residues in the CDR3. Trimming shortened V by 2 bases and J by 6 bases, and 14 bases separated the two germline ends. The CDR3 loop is CASSQQGLRSNSPLHF. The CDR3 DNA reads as TGTGCCAGCAGCCAACAGGGGCTTAGGAGTAATTCACCCCTCCACTTT.